One and the same sample provided the 29 T cell receptor beta chains below, sequenced in a study of immune evolution from preneoplasia to lung adenocarcinoma. Only in-frame clones appear in the TCRdb table, and some are missing; sequencing was by immunoSEQ multiplex PCR. The sample records 3,000 to 4,000 clones, approximately 85% being singletons. The specimen sequenced was FFPE invasive lung adenocarcinoma tissue. The receptors derive from a person aged 50 to 59 with lung adenocarcinoma.

This clone was found once. The chain carries TRBV10-2 and TRBJ2-7, with TRBD2 matching 8 bases. This CDR3 is 17 amino acids long. V trimming: 3 bases; J trimming: 5 bases; junction bases outside the gene matches: 15. Germline lookup yields CDR1 WSHSY and CDR2 SAAADI. In DNA, the CDR3 is TGCGCCAGCAGTGACCTTCACCTCAGGATGCGGGGGGACGAGCAGTACTTC. Amino acid sequence: CASSDLHLRMRGDEQYF.

This clone has more than one count but fewer than ten. Here the CDR3 DNA reads TGTGCCAGTAGTATGAGGCCCAGCGGGAGCCTTAAGATGGGGCAGTACTTC. Its translation is CASSMRPSGSLKMGQYF. The rearrangement uses TRBV19 and TRBJ2-7; the match to TRBD2 covers 8 bases. This CDR3 comprises 17 residues. Germline CDR1 is LNHDA and CDR2 is SQIVND (reference sequence). The trim removed 3 bases at V and 9 bases at J, leaving 19 bases unmatched.

In its sample, this clone was seen once. The chain is built from TRBV6-1 and TRBJ1-5, with D maybe TRBD1 (6 bases). The ends were cut back, 7 bases at V and 0 bases at J, with 13 bases in the middle. This CDR3 region has 15 residues. Germline values: CDR1 MNHNS, CDR2 SASEGT. CDR3 loop: CASNLSGDSNQPQHF. The DNA for the CDR3 is TGTGCCAGCAACCTGTCAGGGGATAGCAATCAGCCCCAGCATTTT.

The V gene is TRBV5-1, the J gene TRBJ2-2, with D perhaps TRBD1 or TRBD2 (5 bases each). The CDR3 covers 14 residues. In germline, CDR1 is SGHRS, CDR2 YFSETQ. V was trimmed by 1 base and J by 6 bases, leaving 10 bases between them. CDR3 loop: CASSLSGTSGELFF. CDR3 DNA sequence: TGCGCCAGCAGCTTGTCAGGGACGTCCGGGGAGCTGTTTTTT.

The chain recombines TRBV30 with TRBJ2-3, with TRBD2 matching over 8 bases. Germline values: CDR1 GTSNPN, CDR2 SVGIG (reference sequence). The V gene end was trimmed by 2 bases and the J gene end by 3 bases; junction bases not matched to a gene: 7. The CDR3 has 15 amino acids. CDR3 coding DNA: TGTGCCTGGAGTACCAGCGGGAGAAGGACAGATACGCAGTATTTT. Protein product: CAWSTSGRRTDTQYF. Looking up the rest from reference TRBV30 and TRBJ2-3 gives the full variable domain: SQTIHQWPATLVQPVGSPLSLECTVEGTSNPNLYWYRQAAGRGLQLLFYSVGIGQISSEVPQNLSASRPQDRQFILSSKKLLLSDSGFYLCAWSTSGRRTDTQYFGPGTRLTVL.

The genes are TRBV5-5 and TRBJ2-3; 8 positions agree with TRBD1. The CDR3 covers 16 residues. J lost 0 bases, V lost 4 bases, and 7 bases had no gene match. Germline CDR1 reads SGHKS; CDR2 reads YYEKEE (reference sequence). CDR3 DNA sequence: TGTGCCAGCAGCCGGAGAACAGGGGGTAGCACAGATACGCAGTATTTT. This translates into CASSRRTGGSTDTQYF. The whole variable domain, filled in from reference TRBV5-5 and TRBJ2-3, reads DAGVTQSPTHLIKTRGQQVTLRCSPISGHKSVSWYQQVLGQGPQFIFQYYEKEERGRGNFPDRFSARQFPNYSSELNVNALLLGDSALYLCASSRRTGGSTDTQYFGPGTRLTVL.

The table lists this clone with a count of one. The chain links TRBV7-2 to TRBJ2-1; TRBD1 or TRBD2 may be the D gene (5 bases each). CDR3 length: 15 residues. The V gene's germline CDR1 is SGHTA and CDR2 FQGNSA. Trimming took 0 bases from V and 4 from J, leaving 10 bases between them. The CDR3 loop reads CASSLAGTDYNEQFF. As DNA, the CDR3 is TGTGCCAGCAGCTTAGCCGGGACCGATTACAATGAGCAGTTCTTC.

V usage is TRBV18 and J usage is TRBJ1-1, with TRBD1 identical over 7 bases. With V trimmed by 3 bases and J by 5 bases, 12 bases remained unmatched. CDR1 is KGHSH, CDR2 LQKENI, per germline. CDR3 length: 16 residues. CDR3 coding DNA: TGTGCCAGCTCACCCCCGGGGACAGAGATGACTACTGAAGCTTTCTTT. Encoded protein: CASSPPGTEMTTEAFF.

The chain couples TRBV28 to TRBJ2-5; D might be TRBD1 (6 bases). V gave up 6 bases and J gave up 4 bases, with 12 bases separating them. The CDR3 contains 13 residues. Germline assignment: CDR1 MDHEN and CDR2 SYDVKM. CDR3 region: CASSDRNRETQYF. CDR3 nucleotide sequence: TGTGCCAGCAGCGACAGGAACCGAGAGACCCAGTACTTC.

This chain links TRBV6-6 with TRBJ2-7; D gene uncertain. In germline, CDR1 is MNHNY, CDR2 SVGAGI (reference sequence). The CDR3 spans 11 residues. Trimming pared 5 bases from V and 6 bases from J, leaving 8 bases between. The CDR3 DNA sequence: TGTGCCAGCAGTCAGACTGGCGAGCAGTACTTC. Amino acid sequence: CASSQTGEQYF.

The rearrangement links TRBV7-8 to TRBJ1-5; D uncertain. CDR1 SGHVS and CDR2 FQNEAQ come from the germline V gene. The V and J ends lost 5 bases and 9 bases respectively, with 14 bases between them. This CDR3 spans 13 amino acids. The CDR3 region has the DNA TGTGCCAGCAGCCTCCAGGTCGTCGGGCCCCAGCATTTT. This codes for CASSLQVVGPQHF.

The DNA for the CDR3 is TGTGCCAGCAGGTGGGTCGGCAGTGAAGCTTTCTTT. Translating it yields CASRWVGSEAFF. The V gene is TRBV27, the J gene TRBJ1-1; D gene unclear. This CDR3 is 12 amino acids long. Per germline, CDR1 MNHEY and CDR2 SMNVEV (reference sequence). Trimming shortened V by 6 bases and J by 7 bases, and 12 bases separated the two germline ends.

This clone was found a few times. This sequence joins TRBV6-6 and TRBJ1-3, with a weak D call TRBD1 (6 bases). The length of the CDR3 is 16 residues. V lost 4 bases and J lost 0, with 13 bases in between. The germline CDR1 and CDR2 sequences are MNHNY and SVGAGI (reference sequence). CDR3 sequence reads: CASSSKQGVSGNTIYF. The CDR3, as DNA: TGTGCCAGCAGTTCCAAACAGGGTGTCTCTGGAAACACCATATATTTT.

CDR3: CASSPSRGRETDTQYF. DNA of the CDR3: TGTGCCAGCAGCCCCTCCCGGGGGCGGGAGACAGATACGCAGTATTTT. The chain links TRBV7-9 to TRBJ2-3; TRBD2 is a possible D gene (7 bases). CDR1 and CDR2 from the germline V gene are SEHNR and FQNEAQ (reference sequence). V lost 5 bases to trimming and J lost 3 bases, with 18 bases between them. The length of the CDR3 is 16 residues.

The rearrangement joins TRBV7-9 to TRBJ2-5; 9 nucleotides agree with TRBD1. The junction had 6 bases not matched to a gene; V was cut back by 5 bases and J by 2 bases. The CDR3 is 15 residues long. Germline V gene data show CDR1 as SEHNR and CDR2 as FQNEAQ (reference sequence). The CDR3 sequence is CASSALDRGQETQYF. CDR3 coding DNA: TGTGCCAGCAGCGCCCTGGACAGGGGACAAGAGACCCAGTACTTC.

The rearrangement uses TRBV28 and TRBJ2-7; 8 nucleotides align to TRBD2. CDR1 is MDHEN, CDR2 SYDVKM, per germline. Trimming at V came to 7 bases and at J to 0 bases, leaving 11 bases not matched to a gene. The CDR3 spans 16 residues. CDR3 protein: CASISSIAGLSYEQYF. The CDR3 DNA sequence: TGTGCCAGCATTTCGTCCATAGCGGGACTCTCCTACGAGCAGTACTTC.

The J gene is TRBJ2-7, the V gene TRBV6-5; TRBD1 matches 7 bases. Germline lookup yields CDR1 MNHEY and CDR2 SVGAGI. This CDR3 is 15 amino acids long. V trimming: 0 bases; J trimming: 4 bases; junction bases outside the gene matches: 6. The CDR3 protein is CASSYSTGAWYEQYF. DNA for the CDR3: TGTGCCAGCAGTTACTCCACAGGGGCTTGGTACGAGCAGTACTTC.

The rearrangement links TRBV11-2 to TRBJ2-3, with D uncertain. CDR1 SGHAT and CDR2 FQNNGV come from the germline V gene. The CDR3 sequence is 14 residues long. Deletions cut 5 bases from V and 2 bases from J, with 11 bases between. The CDR3 reads CASSPDGTTDTQYF. CDR3 sequence (DNA): TGTGCCAGCAGCCCGGACGGCACCACAGATACGCAGTATTTT.

This chain uses TRBV4-2 with TRBJ1-5; D gene ambiguous. The germline CDR1 and CDR2 sequences are LGHNA and YNFKEQ. Trimming left V 5 bases short and J 0 bases short, with 11 bases between. CDR3 length: 15 residues. The CDR3 loop is CASSDVLYSNQPQHF. CDR3 DNA sequence: TGTGCCAGCAGCGACGTATTGTATAGCAATCAGCCCCAGCATTTT.

This clone was counted a single time. The chain has TRBV27 and TRBJ2-1; no firm D call. Germline V CDR1 and CDR2: MNHEY, SMNVEV (reference sequence). V was trimmed by 0 bases and J by 3 bases, leaving 6 bases between them. The CDR3 contains 14 residues. The CDR3 sequence is CASSLSARYNEQFF. CDR3 DNA: TGTGCCAGCAGTTTATCGGCCCGCTACAATGAGCAGTTCTTC.

The chain recombines TRBV5-4 with TRBJ1-2, with TRBD1 identical over 8 bases. CDR1 SGHNT and CDR2 YYREEE come from the germline V gene (reference sequence). With 3 bases clipped from V and 7 bases from J, the junction kept 8 bases outside the gene matches. The CDR3 is made up of 14 amino acids. The CDR3 region is CASSSDRAIFGYTF. The CDR3 DNA follows: TGTGCCAGCAGCTCGGACAGGGCCATATTTGGCTACACCTTC.

The chain links TRBV16 to TRBJ2-3; D is possibly TRBD1 (6 bases). Germline assignment: CDR1 KGHSY and CDR2 FQNENV. CDR3 size: 14 residues. The germline V and J ends were trimmed by 8 bases and 6 bases, with 18 bases remaining between them. The CDR3, as DNA: TGTGCCAGCTCGGAGAAGGGGGTTATGGATACGCAGTATTTT. Amino acids: CASSEKGVMDTQYF.

This rearrangement joins TRBV15 to TRBJ1-5; perhaps TRBD1 as D (6 bases). Looked up from germline, CDR1 is LNHNV and CDR2 is YYDKDF (reference sequence). The V gene lost 9 bases and the J gene lost 4 bases, with 13 bases spanning the gap. The CDR3 contains 13 residues. Here the CDR3 reads CATRGEANQPQHF. The CDR3 nucleotides are TGTGCCACGAGGGGGGAAGCGAATCAGCCCCAGCATTTT.

The chain recombines TRBV15 with TRBJ1-5, with a weak D call TRBD1 (6 bases). The germline V gene has CDR1 LNHNV and CDR2 YYDKDF (reference sequence). V dropped 1 base and J dropped 9 bases, with 13 bases sitting between them. The CDR3 runs 14 residues. CDR3: CATSRATGIAPQHF. CDR3 bases: TGTGCCACCAGCAGAGCCACAGGGATTGCGCCCCAGCATTTT.

The chain combines TRBV6-1 with TRBJ2-7; 11 bases align to TRBD1. V shed 3 bases, J shed 3 bases, and the junction held 4 bases outside the gene matches. The CDR3 contains 15 residues. CDR1 is MNHNS, CDR2 SASEGT, per germline. CDR3 nucleotides: TGTGCCAGCAGTGAGACCGGGACAGGGGGCTACGAGCAGTACTTC. Translation: CASSETGTGGYEQYF.

The chain employs TRBV7-2 and TRBJ2-7; no definite D call. V was clipped by 2 bases and J by 5 bases, with 4 bases between them. Germline V lookup: CDR1 SGHTA, CDR2 FQGNSA. This CDR3 is 11 amino acids long. Written as DNA, the CDR3 is TGTGCCAGCAGCTTATGGAACGAGCAGTACTTC. This encodes CASSLWNEQYF.

This chain uses TRBV27 with TRBJ2-4, with 7 bases lining up with TRBD1. In germline, CDR1 is MNHEY, CDR2 SMNVEV (reference sequence). This CDR3 is built from 13 residues. The ends lost 6 bases at V and 6 bases at J; junction bases unmatched: 5. In nucleotides, the CDR3 is TGTGCCAGCAGACCGACAGGGAGAAACATTCAGTACTTC. It specifies CASRPTGRNIQYF.

The V gene is TRBV2, the J gene TRBJ2-7; possibly TRBD1 for D (6 bases). CDR1 and CDR2 from the germline V gene are SNHLY and FYNNEI. This CDR3 is 13 amino acids long. With 7 bases removed from V and 3 bases from J, the gap between germline ends came to 13 bases. Written as DNA, the CDR3 is TGTGCCAGCACTAATGACAGGAGCTACGAGCAGTACTTC. Translation: CASTNDRSYEQYF.

As concerns this clone: Other DNA sequences from this sample encode an identical CDR3 as well. CDR3 sequence reads: CASSLTGGSYEQYF. Written as DNA, the CDR3 is TGTGCCAGCAGCTTGACAGGGGGCTCCTACGAGCAGTACTTC. V is TRBV6-5 and J is TRBJ2-7, with 9 bases that match TRBD1. The CDR3 contains 14 residues. The V segment lost 6 bases and the J segment 0 bases; nucleotides outside the gene matches: 3. Germline V gene data show CDR1 as MNHEY and CDR2 as SVGAGI.